This T cell receptor beta chain appears in the sequencing data of a study of metastatic and nonmetastatic thyroid tumors. Germline V gives CDR1 SNHLY, CDR2 FYNNEI. The V gene lost 6 bases and the J gene lost 7 bases, with 13 bases spanning the gap. The CDR3 is 13 residues long. Prior to thyroid surgery, none of the patients had received any treatment. This clone was seen only a few times. MiXCR was used by TCRdb to re-call the PCR reads. The data show under 40,000 clones, less than 20% seen once. Sequencing was carried out using blood. The chain joins TRBV2 to TRBJ2-1; tentatively, D is TRBD2 (5 bases). The sequence came from a female donor with papillary thyroid cancer or a benign thyroid nodule (not recorded which). Some clones in this sample may be carry-over from other donors' samples. This CDR3 reads CASRSGRVNEQFF. The CDR3 coding sequence is TGTGCCAGCAGATCGGGAAGGGTGAATGAGCAGTTCTTC.